The rows below give T cell receptor beta chains drawn from one sample of a study of T cell changes during pregnancy in multiple sclerosis. Clones were sequenced by immunoSEQ multiplex PCR, and TCRdb holds only the in-frame ones, with some missing. Altogether 40,000 or so clones are present, 88% being singletons, with the ten largest covering approximately 4%. The source was CD8+ T cells from peripheral blood mononuclear cells, collected in the first trimester of pregnancy. All receptors derive from a female donor with multiple sclerosis, enrolled in a pregnancy study. CDR3s include the opening cysteine and the closing phenylalanine or tryptophan. Fields, in order: clone size, V gene, D gene, CDR3 length, J gene, CDR3 DNA, CDR3 protein. A D gene is named only where the DNA matches it firmly. Size is stated for part of the rows, as once, few or many counts, or as a class when the clone is expanded.

abundance: -; v_gene: TRBV4-3; d_gene: -; len: 17; j_gene: TRBJ2-2; CDR3nt: TGCGCCAGCAGCCAAGATACGACTAGTTCTTTTCCCGGGGAGCTGTTTTTT; CDR3aa: CASSQDTTSSFPGELFF
abundance: -; v_gene: TRBV11-2; d_gene: -; len: 16; j_gene: TRBJ1-5; CDR3nt: TGTGCCAGCAGCTTAGATTGGGGGGGCCCGGATCAGCCCCAGCATTTT; CDR3aa: CASSLDWGGPDQPQHF
abundance: -; v_gene: TRBV15; d_gene: -; len: 18; j_gene: TRBJ1-6; CDR3nt: TGTGCCACCAGCAGACCACGCCGGACAGCCTCCTATAATTCACCCCTCCACTTT; CDR3aa: CATSRPRRTASYNSPLHF
abundance: -; v_gene: TRBV10-1; d_gene: -; len: 16; j_gene: TRBJ1-1; CDR3nt: TGCGCCAGCCCCCTAAGCGCGGTTAGAAGTTGCACTGAAGCTTTCTTT; CDR3aa: CASPLSAVRSCTEAFF
abundance: once; v_gene: TRBV9; d_gene: TRBD1; len: 15; j_gene: TRBJ2-1; CDR3nt: TGTGCCAGCAGCGGACAGGGTGTCTCCTACAATGAGCAGTTCTTC; CDR3aa: CASSGQGVSYNEQFF
abundance: -; v_gene: TRBV9; d_gene: -; len: 11; j_gene: TRBJ2-2; CDR3nt: TGTGCCAGCAGAACGGGCGGGGAGCTGTTTTTT; CDR3aa: CASRTGGELFF
abundance: -; v_gene: TRBV4-2; d_gene: TRBD2; len: 17; j_gene: TRBJ2-3; CDR3nt: TGTGCCAGCAGCCAAGATCACGGGACTACTTTCACAGATACGCAGTATTTT; CDR3aa: CASSQDHGTTFTDTQYF
abundance: -; v_gene: TRBV9; d_gene: TRBD1; len: 15; j_gene: TRBJ2-7; CDR3nt: TGTGCCAGCAGCGGAACCGGGACAGGGACCTACGAGCAGTACTTC; CDR3aa: CASSGTGTGTYEQYF
abundance: -; v_gene: TRBV2; d_gene: TRBD1; len: 15; j_gene: TRBJ2-5; CDR3nt: TGTGCCAGCAGTGGGACGACAGGGGGCAGGGAGACCCAGTACTTC; CDR3aa: CASSGTTGGRETQYF
abundance: -; v_gene: TRBV4-2; d_gene: -; len: 15; j_gene: TRBJ1-3; CDR3nt: TGTGCCAGCAGCCAAGGGACTTTCTCTGGAAACACCATATATTTT; CDR3aa: CASSQGTFSGNTIYF
abundance: -; v_gene: TRBV29-1; d_gene: TRBD2; len: 13; j_gene: TRBJ2-1; CDR3nt: TGCAGCATGCGGGGGGCCCCGGGGAATGAGCAGTTCTTC; CDR3aa: CSMRGAPGNEQFF
abundance: -; v_gene: TRBV7-2; d_gene: -; len: 15; j_gene: TRBJ1-2; CDR3nt: TGTGCCAGCAGCACTAGTTGGAGCGGCCGGGATGGCTACACCTTC; CDR3aa: CASSTSWSGRDGYTF
abundance: -; v_gene: TRBV11-2; d_gene: TRBD1; len: 15; j_gene: TRBJ2-1; CDR3nt: TGTGCCAGCAGCCAGGGACAGGGGCCCTACAATGAGCAGTTCTTC; CDR3aa: CASSQGQGPYNEQFF
abundance: -; v_gene: TRBV7-2; d_gene: TRBD1; len: 18; j_gene: TRBJ1-5; CDR3nt: TGTGCCAGCAGCCACTGGACAGGGGGAGAGTCTCTACATCAGCCCCAGCATTTT; CDR3aa: CASSHWTGGESLHQPQHF
abundance: -; v_gene: TRBV4-1; d_gene: TRBD1; len: 15; j_gene: TRBJ2-7; CDR3nt: TGCGCCAGCAGCCCTTCGACAGGGGGTTCCTACGAGCAGTACTTC; CDR3aa: CASSPSTGGSYEQYF
abundance: -; v_gene: TRBV9; d_gene: -; len: 17; j_gene: TRBJ1-6; CDR3nt: TGTGCCAGCAGCCCCCTCAGGGGAGGGCCCTATAATTCACCCCTCCACTTT; CDR3aa: CASSPLRGGPYNSPLHF
abundance: -; v_gene: TRBV29-1; d_gene: -; len: 14; j_gene: TRBJ1-2; CDR3nt: TGCAGCTCAGGGGTAGACGGAGCTAACTATGGCTACACCTTC; CDR3aa: CSSGVDGANYGYTF